The present entry profiles one T cell receptor beta chain with its context. Its antigen has not been determined. Within one base of it there is no much larger clone, and no base qualities were kept. The receptor library was made with RACE. TCRdb records NextSeq 500 as the sequencer. Library preparation attached unique molecular identifiers to individual cDNA molecules for quantitative, reproducible TCR counting. From each blood RNA sample, both TCR alpha and TCR beta chains were sequenced. In the source study's methods: A median of roughly 99,000 TCRs per sample was observed, with a range of about 23,224 to 690,600. The Decombinator software suite was used to annotate the V, J and CDR3 of the TCR reads. Every sample was subsampled to the same number of TCRs (28,000) for the PS versus PT1 abundance plots. Expanded TCRs were defined as absent before sensitization and observed at least eight times at the 2-week time point. Using fastp at Q25 and MiXCR, TCRdb reprocessed the public reads and kept productive beta chains. Each CDR3 protein gets just one entry, which takes the most common genes and DNA from the rows behind it. These V and J calls are TCRdb output, not the study's own analysis. This sample gives more than 100,000 distinct CDR3 sequences in total; about 13% of them show up just once. Roughly 2.8% of the sample is held by the ten biggest clonotypes.

Trimming removed 0 bases from V and 1 base from J, leaving 7 bases between the germline ends. Looking up the germline V gene yields CDR1 LGHNA and CDR2 YSLEER. Measured from the cysteine to the phenylalanine, the CDR3 is 14 residues long. CDR3 DNA is the only sequence kept; it has 42 bases, read in frame from the first base. The sample originates from a study of human T cells and chemical hapten exposure (dated by TCRdb to the early 2020s). Concerning the study at large: For sensitization, 2% DPC in acetone was applied to a 2 cm by 2 cm area of upper inner arm skin. Weekly therapeutic DPC doses were additionally applied to the scalp of patients throughout the roughly 24-week study period. Patch tests used Finn chambers with 0.01% DPC on the upper back, scored after 6 days by International Contact Dermatitis Research Group standards. Most of the patients in the cohort were female, and the cohort covered alopecia areata with under or over 50% scalp involvement, alopecia totalis and alopecia universalis. Libraries were pooled for sequencing, and variation in per-sample TCR yields was attributed mainly to small differences in library volumes within the pool. The study tracked peripheral blood TCR repertoire changes in vivo during primary and secondary sensitization to the hapten diphenylcyclopropenone (DPC) in alopecia patients. Patient blood was sampled pre-sensitization (week 0) and at 2, 6 and about 24 weeks after DPC sensitization. For TCR sequencing, blood came from about 28 alopecia patients at anywhere from one to four time points (pre-sensitization, 2, 6 and 24 weeks).

Study-level results and caveats: All patients had alopecia, a presumed autoimmune disease, so their immune response might differ from that of healthy individuals. DPC sensitization did not change the number of TCRs with a frequency above 1 in 1000, and there was no evidence of changes in global repertoire structure. The number of PT1 expanded TCRs positively correlated with patch test score, significant at thresholds 8, 16 and 32 but not 4. Repeated subsampling changed both the strength of the expansion versus patch-test correlation and the threshold at which that correlation became significant. Compared with pre-sensitization or healthy control sets, expanded TCRs formed significantly more large CDR3 similarity clusters, which is consistent with antigen-driven responses.

Reading the label with the study, this specimen's time point is: pre-sensitization, week 0. The sample's treatment or condition label is to be understood as: therapeutic diphenylcyclopropenone sensitization with weekly scalp DPC. At every patch-test visit, the blood draw took place before the patch test was put on. To be eligible, patients had to be aged 18 to 70, diagnosed with alopecia and judged suitable for DPC therapy, while pregnant patients were excluded. Total RNA was isolated from unfractionated whole blood collected in Tempus Blood RNA tubes. Recombination linked TRBV4-3 to TRBJ2-7; no D gene is confidently identified. The receptor's source is a woman under 30 with alopecia areata. Some clones in this sample may be carry-over from other donors' samples. The starting material was whole blood, obtained in connection with sensitization to the hapten diphenylcyclopropenone (DPC). Read as DNA, the sequence is TGCGCCAGCAGCCAAGATTTCGGATCCTACGAGCAGTACTTC. The resulting protein is CASSQDFGSYEQYF.